Below are 22 T cell receptor beta chains sequenced from a single sample in a study of shared clonotypes between healthy human individuals. CD45RO-negative, CCR7-selected cells formed the naive CD8 fraction, which excluded terminally differentiated effector memory CD45RA+ cells. Libraries were prepared by immunoSEQ multiplex PCR; TCRdb keeps only in-frame clonotypes and omits some of them. This sample carries about 2,100,000 clones, about 93% of them seen once, and the ten largest clones take more than 1.5%. Sequencing was performed on naive CD8+ T cells from PBMCs. These receptors came from a man aged 18 to 29 in good health. Some clones in this sample may be carry-over from other donors' samples.

This clone came up a few times. Other DNA sequences in this specimen translate into the identical CDR3. V and J are TRBV9 and TRBJ1-1; D unresolved. The V end lost 0 bases, the J end lost 5 bases, and 8 bases lay between the germline ends. The CDR3 extends over 13 amino acids. From germline, CDR1 is SGDLS and CDR2 YYNGEE. CDR3 loop: CASSVGGKTEAFF. The CDR3 DNA is TGTGCCAGCAGCGTAGGCGGCAAGACTGAAGCTTTCTTT.

In its sample, this clone was seen once. The J gene is TRBJ2-1, the V gene TRBV5-6; tentatively, D is TRBD1 or TRBD2 (5 bases each). V was cut by 4 bases and J by 9 bases, with 17 bases left in between. This CDR3 has 14 residues. Germline-derived CDR1 and CDR2 are SGHDT and YYEEEE. The CDR3 sequence: CASSLAQLGGEQFF. As DNA, the CDR3 is TGTGCCAGCAGCCTGGCCCAGCTTGGGGGTGAGCAGTTCTTC. Variable domain in full (rest from reference TRBV5-6 and TRBJ2-1): DAGVTQSPTHLIKTRGQQVTLRCSPKSGHDTVSWYQQALGQGPQFIFQYYEEEERQRGNFPDRFSGHQFPNYSSELNVNALLLGDSALYLCASSLAQLGGEQFFGPGTRLTVL.

This chain joins TRBV28 and TRBJ1-5; D remains unclear. Germline CDR1 MDHEN, CDR2 SYDVKM. V shed 10 bases and J shed 3 bases, with 16 bases lying between them. The CDR3 is 14 residues long. As DNA, the CDR3 is TGTGCCACCGCACTATTCCAGGACAATCAGCCCCAGCATTTT. Residues: CATALFQDNQPQHF.

CDR3 loop: CASRDRVPLVPYEQYF. The CDR3 DNA reads TGCGCCAGTCGGGACAGGGTCCCCTTAGTACCCTACGAGCAGTACTTC. The chain has TRBV10-1 and TRBJ2-7, with 9 positions matching TRBD1. Trimming took 9 bases from V and 2 from J; bases not matched to a gene: 14. Germline CDR1 is WNHNN and CDR2 is SYGVQD (reference sequence). CDR3 length equals 16 residues.

The V call is TRBV4-3, the J call TRBJ1-4; D might be TRBD1 (6 bases). CDR1 and CDR2 from the germline V gene are LGHNA and YSLEER. This CDR3 spans 18 amino acids. The V end lost 1 base, the J end lost 2 bases, and 17 bases lay between the germline ends. The CDR3 spells CASSQVASARGTNEKLFF. CDR3 bases: TGCGCCAGCAGCCAAGTGGCGTCAGCGAGGGGGACTAATGAAAAACTGTTTTTT.

The chain uses TRBV7-2 and TRBJ1-5; no firm D call. Germline V gives CDR1 SGHTA, CDR2 FQGNSA. The ends were cut back, 0 bases at V and 0 bases at J, with 6 bases in the middle. CDR3 size: 15 residues. Here the CDR3 reads CASSLAVHSNQPQHF. The CDR3 DNA is TGTGCCAGCAGCTTAGCGGTCCATAGCAATCAGCCCCAGCATTTT.

This rearrangement joins TRBV28 to TRBJ1-4; the D gene is possibly TRBD1 (6 bases). V lost 4 bases and J lost 4, with 22 bases in between. CDR1 and CDR2 (germline): MDHEN, SYDVKM. There are 18 residues in the CDR3. CDR3 region: CASSSARASGGLNEKLFF. CDR3 coding DNA: TGTGCCAGCAGTTCGGCCCGGGCTTCCGGGGGCCTTAATGAAAAACTGTTTTTT.

The chain joins TRBV30 to TRBJ1-1; 8 positions agree with TRBD1. The CDR3 is 14 amino acids. Germline V gene data show CDR1 as GTSNPN and CDR2 as SVGIG (reference sequence). J was trimmed by 1 base and V by 2 bases; bases with no gene match: 3. CDR3 sequence: CAWSLGQGNTEAFF. Written as DNA, the CDR3 is TGTGCCTGGAGTCTCGGACAGGGGAACACTGAAGCTTTCTTT.

The V and J genes are TRBV27 and TRBJ2-3; D assignment may be TRBD1 or TRBD2 (5 bases each). There are 14 residues in the CDR3. Trimming took 4 bases from V and 6 from J, leaving 14 bases between them. Germline V gene sequence: CDR1 MNHEY, CDR2 SMNVEV (reference sequence). This CDR3 reads CASSSGQGPDTQYF. In nucleotides, the CDR3 is TGTGCCAGCAGTTCGGGGCAGGGACCCGATACGCAGTATTTT.

Comments on this clone: At one end, the junction sequence differs from germline, possibly due to a read error. V and J are TRBV2 and TRBJ2-7; D is possibly TRBD1 (6 bases). The germline CDR1 and CDR2 sequences are SNHLY and FYNNEI. The CDR3 is 9 residues long. CDR3 nucleotides: TGTGCCAGCGGGTTCAGGGGACGCTTC. Amino acid sequence: CASGFRGRF.

The genes are TRBV19 and TRBJ1-5, with D tentatively TRBD1 (6 bases). With 3 bases removed from V and 0 bases from J, the gap between germline ends came to 15 bases. CDR3 length: 17 residues. Germline lookup yields CDR1 LNHDA and CDR2 SQIVND (reference sequence). The CDR3 bases are TGTGCCAGTAGTATCGTATCGGGGGCCTATAGCAATCAGCCCCAGCATTTT. Translated: CASSIVSGAYSNQPQHF.

The chain employs TRBV13 and TRBJ1-3; D ambiguous. CDR3 length: 16 residues. Germline V gene sequence: CDR1 PRHDT, CDR2 FYEKMQ (reference sequence). V dropped 6 bases and J dropped 8 bases, with 23 bases sitting between them. CDR3 coding DNA: TGTGCCAGCAGTCCCCAATTAGACGGGCCAGGAGACACCATATATTTT. This gives the protein CASSPQLDGPGDTIYF.

The chain recombines TRBV9 with TRBJ2-5, with 7 bases matching TRBD2. The length of the CDR3 is 15 residues. Germline values: CDR1 SGDLS, CDR2 YYNGEE. V lost 4 bases, J lost 4 bases, and 10 bases stayed unmatched. The CDR3 sequence is CASSPGRSGGETQYF. The CDR3 DNA reads TGTGCCAGCAGCCCCGGGAGGTCGGGTGGAGAGACCCAGTACTTC.

The rearrangement uses TRBV11-2 and TRBJ2-7; 7 bases fit TRBD1. This CDR3 is 15 amino acids long. Germline trimming cut 2 bases from V and 4 bases from J; bases unmatched to any gene: 8. Germline V gives CDR1 SGHAT, CDR2 FQNNGV. The CDR3 protein is CASSLRQGERYEQYF. The DNA of the CDR3 is TGTGCCAGCAGCTTAAGACAGGGCGAGAGGTACGAGCAGTACTTC.

The sample holds a few counts of this clone. The gene calls are TRBV27 and TRBJ1-2; 7 bases match TRBD1. There are 13 residues in the CDR3. V lost 2 bases to trimming and J lost 8 bases; unmatched junction nucleotides: 5. The germline V gene encodes CDR1 MNHEY and CDR2 SMNVEV (reference sequence). CDR3 in DNA: TGTGCCAGCAGTTTAGCAGGGGGTGCCGGCTACACCTTC. It yields the protein CASSLAGGAGYTF.

CDR3 in DNA: TGTGCCAGCAGTTTCAGTTATTCGGCTTTCTTT. Protein product: CASSFSYSAFF. V is TRBV28 and J is TRBJ1-1; D unclear. Germline V gives CDR1 MDHEN, CDR2 SYDVKM. This CDR3 is built from 11 residues. The ends were cut back, 3 bases at V and 11 bases at J, with 10 bases in the middle.

A single count supports this clone. V is TRBV5-8 and J is TRBJ1-1; TRBD1 aligns across 9 bases. V lost 3 bases to trimming and J lost 1 base; unmatched junction nucleotides: 4. CDR1 and CDR2 from the germline V gene are SGHTS and YDEGEE. CDR3 length equals 15 residues. CDR3 amino acids: CASSSGTGRNTEAFF. The CDR3 region has the DNA TGTGCCAGCAGCTCCGGGACAGGGAGGAACACTGAAGCTTTCTTT. The variable domain in full, with the rest retrieved from reference TRBV5-8 and TRBJ1-1, is EAGVTQSPTHLIKTRGQQATLRCSPISGHTSVYWYQQALGLGLQFLLWYDEGEERNRGNFPPRFSGRQFPNYSSELNVNALELEDSALYLCASSSGTGRNTEAFFGQGTRLTVV.

The V and J genes are TRBV5-8 and TRBJ2-7; 8 bases agree with TRBD1. Trimming took 0 bases from V and 3 from J; bases not matched to a gene: 5. In germline, CDR1 is SGHTS, CDR2 YDEGEE. The CDR3 runs to 15 residues. The CDR3 spells CASSLVQGARYEQYF. The CDR3 bases are TGTGCCAGCAGCTTGGTCCAGGGGGCTCGCTACGAGCAGTACTTC.

A word on this clone: The same CDR3 arises from other DNA sequences in this sample as well. V gene TRBV7-9 combines with J gene TRBJ2-7, with 7 bases aligning to TRBD2. This CDR3 is built from 15 residues. The J segment lost 1 base and the V segment lost 1 base, leaving 4 bases of the junction unmatched. Germline loops: CDR1 SEHNR, CDR2 FQNEAQ (reference sequence). CDR3 sequence: CASSLGLAASYEQYF. Written as DNA, the CDR3 is TGTGCCAGCAGCTTAGGGCTAGCGGCTTCCTACGAGCAGTACTTC. Looking up the rest from reference TRBV7-9 and TRBJ2-7 gives the full variable domain: DTGVSQNPRHKITKRGQNVTFRCDPISEHNRLYWYRQTLGQGPEFLTYFQNEAQLEKSRLLSDRFSAERPKGSFSTLEIQRTEQGDSAMYLCASSLGLAASYEQYFGPGTRLTVT.

The chain recombines TRBV5-1 with TRBJ1-1; the D gene is possibly TRBD1 (6 bases). This CDR3 has 17 residues. V was cut by 2 bases and J by 0 bases, with 17 bases left in between. Germline CDR1 SGHRS, CDR2 YFSETQ. The CDR3 loop is CASSLPTRTDMNTEAFF. The CDR3 DNA reads as TGCGCCAGCAGCTTACCGACCAGGACAGACATGAACACTGAAGCTTTCTTT.

This chain uses TRBV5-8 with TRBJ1-2; D gene uncertain. Germline V gives CDR1 SGHTS, CDR2 YDEGEE. Trimming took off 0 bases at V and 4 bases at J, with 10 bases between the two ends. This CDR3 comprises 14 residues. CDR3 loop: CASSLGGNFYGYTF. CDR3 nucleotide sequence: TGTGCCAGCAGCTTGGGCGGGAACTTCTATGGCTACACCTTC.

The V gene is TRBV4-1, the J gene TRBJ2-2; TRBD1 might be the D (5 bases). V dropped 0 bases and J dropped 7 bases, with 9 bases sitting between them. The germline CDR1 and CDR2 sequences are MGHRA and YSYEKL. This CDR3 is 14 amino acids long. CDR3 protein: CASSQDRADGELFF. The DNA for the CDR3 is TGCGCCAGCAGCCAAGACAGGGCAGACGGGGAGCTGTTTTTT.